This TCR beta chain was sequenced in a study of vaccination and CD4 T cells after COVID-19. Overall study context: Samples taken post-COVID came a median about 3 months after diagnosis, ranging from 35 to 161.

This CDR3 region has 16 residues. J gave up 2 bases and V 0 bases, and 1 base lay outside the gene matches. Germline values: CDR1 SGHTA, CDR2 FQGNSA. Treatment indicated: approximately 11-day PBMC culture with coronavirus spike peptide pools or control peptides (ViraFEST assay). Pre-COVID-19 pandemic sampling (2011-2018) yielded the unexposed donor's CD4+ T cells. Each of days 3 and 7 saw half the medium replaced by fresh IL-2 medium. A note on this clonotype: Its antigen remains unknown.

Sequencing of cultured CD4+ T cell DNA used the Oncomine TCR Beta short-read assay. TCRdb re-derived calls from the PCR reads in MiXCR, one entry per CDR3 protein. The repertoire holds 6,000 to 7,500 distinct CDR3 sequences, with around half as singletons. Source material: CD4+ T cells from blood, cultured in vitro. The V call is TRBV7-2, the J call TRBJ2-6; 7 bases are shared with TRBD1. This TCR was recovered from a human donor in good health. This chain's CDR3 is CASSLATGAGANVLTF. The CDR3 DNA is TGTGCCAGCAGCTTAGCTACAGGGGCTGGGGCCAACGTCCTGACTTTC. Supplemented by reference TRBV7-2 and TRBJ2-6, the full variable domain reads GAGVSQSPSNKVTEKGKDVELRCDPISGHTALYWYRQSLGQGLEFLIYFQGNSAPDKSGLPSDRFSAERTGGSVSTLTIQRTQQEDSAVYLCASSLATGAGANVLTFGAGSRLTVL.